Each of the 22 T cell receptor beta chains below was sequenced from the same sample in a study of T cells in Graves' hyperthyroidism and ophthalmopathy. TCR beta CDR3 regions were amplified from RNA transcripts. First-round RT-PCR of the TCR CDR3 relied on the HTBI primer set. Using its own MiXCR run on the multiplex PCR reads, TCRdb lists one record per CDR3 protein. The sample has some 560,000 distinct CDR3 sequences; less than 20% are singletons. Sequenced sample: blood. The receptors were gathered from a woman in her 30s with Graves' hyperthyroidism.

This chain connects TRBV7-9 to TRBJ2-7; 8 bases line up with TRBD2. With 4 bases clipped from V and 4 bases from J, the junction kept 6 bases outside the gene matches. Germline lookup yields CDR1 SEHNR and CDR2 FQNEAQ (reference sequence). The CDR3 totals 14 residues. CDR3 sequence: CASSSRTSMYEQYF. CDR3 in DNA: TGTGCCAGCAGCTCCCGGACTAGCATGTACGAGCAGTACTTC.

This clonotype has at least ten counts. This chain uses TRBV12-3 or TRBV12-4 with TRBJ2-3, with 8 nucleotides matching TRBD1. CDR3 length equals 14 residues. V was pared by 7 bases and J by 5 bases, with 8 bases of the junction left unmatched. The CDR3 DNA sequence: TGTGCCAGCACTTCAGGGGGCCCGTTAGATACGCAGTATTTT. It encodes CASTSGGPLDTQYF.

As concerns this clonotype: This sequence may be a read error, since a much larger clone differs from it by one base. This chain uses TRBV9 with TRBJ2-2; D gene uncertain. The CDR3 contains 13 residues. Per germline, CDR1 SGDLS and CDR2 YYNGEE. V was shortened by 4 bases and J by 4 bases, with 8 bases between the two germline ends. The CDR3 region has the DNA TGTGCCAGCAGCTTGCACCCCACCGGGGAGCTGTTTTTT. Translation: CASSLHPTGELFF.

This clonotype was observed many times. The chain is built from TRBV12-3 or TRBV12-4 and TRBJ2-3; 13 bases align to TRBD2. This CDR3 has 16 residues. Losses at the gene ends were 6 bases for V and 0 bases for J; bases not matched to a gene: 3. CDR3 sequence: CASRAGLAGSTDTQYF. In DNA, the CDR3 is TGTGCCAGCAGGGCGGGACTAGCGGGAAGCACAGATACGCAGTATTTT.

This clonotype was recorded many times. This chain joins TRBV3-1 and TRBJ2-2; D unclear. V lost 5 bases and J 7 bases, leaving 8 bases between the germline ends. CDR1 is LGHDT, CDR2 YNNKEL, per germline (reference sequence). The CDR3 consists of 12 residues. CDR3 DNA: TGTGCCAGCAGCACACAATACGGGGAGCTGTTTTTT. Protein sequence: CASSTQYGELFF. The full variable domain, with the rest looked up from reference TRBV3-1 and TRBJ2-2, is DTAVSQTPKYLVTQMGNDKSIKCEQNLGHDTMYWYKQDSKKFLKIMFSYNNKELIINETVPNRFSPKSPDKAHLNLHINSLELGDSAVYFCASSTQYGELFFGEGSRLTVL.

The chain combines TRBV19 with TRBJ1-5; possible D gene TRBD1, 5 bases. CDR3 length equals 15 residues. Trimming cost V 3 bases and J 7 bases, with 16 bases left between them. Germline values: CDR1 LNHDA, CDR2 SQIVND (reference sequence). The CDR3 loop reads CASSISGREWQPQHF. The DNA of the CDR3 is TGTGCCAGTAGTATCTCGGGGCGGGAGTGGCAGCCCCAGCATTTT.

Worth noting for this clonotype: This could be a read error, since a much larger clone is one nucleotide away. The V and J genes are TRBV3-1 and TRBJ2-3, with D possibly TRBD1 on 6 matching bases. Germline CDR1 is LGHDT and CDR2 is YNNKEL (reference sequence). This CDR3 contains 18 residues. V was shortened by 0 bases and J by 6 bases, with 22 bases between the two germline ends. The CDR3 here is CASSQDLSSLGDMDTQYF. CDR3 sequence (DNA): TGTGCCAGCAGCCAAGATCTCTCTAGTCTTGGGGACATGGATACGCAGTATTTT.

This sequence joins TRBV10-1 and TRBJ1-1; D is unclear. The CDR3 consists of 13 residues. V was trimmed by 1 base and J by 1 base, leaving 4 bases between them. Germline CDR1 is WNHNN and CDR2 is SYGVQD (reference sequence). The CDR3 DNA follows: TGCGCCAGCAGTGAGTACCGGAACACTGAAGCTTTCTTT. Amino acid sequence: CASSEYRNTEAFF.

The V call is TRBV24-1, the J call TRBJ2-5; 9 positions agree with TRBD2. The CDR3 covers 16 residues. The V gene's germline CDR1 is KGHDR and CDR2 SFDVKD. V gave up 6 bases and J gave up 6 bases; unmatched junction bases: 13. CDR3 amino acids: CATSPSGKGFAKTQYF. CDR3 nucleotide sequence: TGTGCCACCAGTCCTAGCGGGAAGGGTTTTGCAAAGACCCAGTACTTC.

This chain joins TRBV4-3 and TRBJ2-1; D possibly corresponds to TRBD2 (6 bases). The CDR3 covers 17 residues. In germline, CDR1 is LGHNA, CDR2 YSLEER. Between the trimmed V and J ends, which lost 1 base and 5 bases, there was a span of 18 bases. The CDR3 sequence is CASSQGPRASADNEQFF. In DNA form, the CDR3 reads TGCGCCAGCAGCCAAGGCCCGAGGGCTAGCGCAGACAATGAGCAGTTCTTC.

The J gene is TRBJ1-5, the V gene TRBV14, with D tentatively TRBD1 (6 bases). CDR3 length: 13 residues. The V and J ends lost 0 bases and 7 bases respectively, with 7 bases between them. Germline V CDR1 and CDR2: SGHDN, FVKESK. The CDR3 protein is CASSQDQGQPQHF. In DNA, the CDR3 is TGTGCCAGCAGCCAAGATCAGGGGCAGCCCCAGCATTTT.

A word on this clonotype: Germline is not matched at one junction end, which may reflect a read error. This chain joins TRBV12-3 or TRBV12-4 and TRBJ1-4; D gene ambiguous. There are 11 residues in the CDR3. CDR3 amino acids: CASTENEKPFF. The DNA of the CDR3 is TGTGCCAGCACGGAAAATGAAAAACCGTTTTTT.

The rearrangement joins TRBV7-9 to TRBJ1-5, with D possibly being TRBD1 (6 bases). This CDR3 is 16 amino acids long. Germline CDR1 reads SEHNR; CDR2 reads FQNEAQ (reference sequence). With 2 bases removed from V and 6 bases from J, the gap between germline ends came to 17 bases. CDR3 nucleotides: TGTGCCAGCAGCTTAATTTGGCCAGGGGAGGCTCAGCCCCAGCATTTT. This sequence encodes CASSLIWPGEAQPQHF.

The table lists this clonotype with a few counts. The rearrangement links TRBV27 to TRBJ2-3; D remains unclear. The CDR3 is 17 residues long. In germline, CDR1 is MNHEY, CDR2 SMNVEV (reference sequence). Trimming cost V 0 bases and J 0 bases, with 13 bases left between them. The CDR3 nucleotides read TGTGCCAGCAGTTTATCGTGGCGGCCGTTTAGCACAGATACGCAGTATTTT. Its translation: CASSLSWRPFSTDTQYF.

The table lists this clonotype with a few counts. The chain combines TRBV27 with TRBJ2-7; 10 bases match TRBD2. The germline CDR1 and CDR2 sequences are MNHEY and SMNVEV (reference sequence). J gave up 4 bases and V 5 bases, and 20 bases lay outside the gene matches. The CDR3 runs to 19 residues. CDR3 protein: CASSPKREGGWGPPYEQYF. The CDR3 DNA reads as TGTGCCAGCAGTCCAAAGCGGGAGGGCGGTTGGGGACCCCCGTACGAGCAGTACTTC.

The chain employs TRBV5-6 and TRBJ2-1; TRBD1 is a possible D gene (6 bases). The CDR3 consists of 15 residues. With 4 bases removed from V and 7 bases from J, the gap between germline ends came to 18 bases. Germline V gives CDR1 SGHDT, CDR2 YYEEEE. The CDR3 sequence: CASSVDRLKVNEQFF. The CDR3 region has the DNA TGTGCCAGCAGCGTCGACAGGCTCAAAGTAAATGAGCAGTTCTTC.

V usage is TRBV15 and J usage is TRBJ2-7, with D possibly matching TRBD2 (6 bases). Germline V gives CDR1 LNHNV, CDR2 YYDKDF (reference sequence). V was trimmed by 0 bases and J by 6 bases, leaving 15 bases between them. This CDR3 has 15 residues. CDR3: CATSRDTGEIGEQYF. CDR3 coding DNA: TGTGCCACCAGCAGAGATACGGGAGAAATCGGCGAGCAGTACTTC. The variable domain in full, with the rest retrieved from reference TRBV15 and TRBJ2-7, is DAMVIQNPRYQVTQFGKPVTLSCSQTLNHNVMYWYQQKSSQAPKLLFHYYDKDFNNEADTPDNFQSRRPNTSFCFLDIRSPGLGDTAMYLCATSRDTGEIGEQYFGPGTRLTVT.

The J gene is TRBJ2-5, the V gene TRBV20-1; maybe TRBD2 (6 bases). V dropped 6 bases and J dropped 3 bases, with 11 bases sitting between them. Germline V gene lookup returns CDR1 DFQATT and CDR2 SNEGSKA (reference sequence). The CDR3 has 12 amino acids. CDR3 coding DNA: TGCAGTGCCCCGTTAGCGGAAGAGACCCAGTACTTC. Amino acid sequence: CSAPLAEETQYF.

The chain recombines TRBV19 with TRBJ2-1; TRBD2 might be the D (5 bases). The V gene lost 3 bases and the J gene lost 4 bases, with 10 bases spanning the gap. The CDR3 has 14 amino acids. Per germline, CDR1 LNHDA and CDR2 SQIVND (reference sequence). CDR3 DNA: TGTGCCAGTAGTATTAAGCGGCGGTACAATGAGCAGTTCTTC. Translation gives CASSIKRRYNEQFF. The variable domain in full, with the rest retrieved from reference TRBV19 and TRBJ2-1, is DGGITQSPKYLFRKEGQNVTLSCEQNLNHDAMYWYRQDPGQGLRLIYYSQIVNDFQKGDIAEGYSVSREKKESFPLTVTSAQKNPTAFYLCASSIKRRYNEQFFGPGTRLTVL.

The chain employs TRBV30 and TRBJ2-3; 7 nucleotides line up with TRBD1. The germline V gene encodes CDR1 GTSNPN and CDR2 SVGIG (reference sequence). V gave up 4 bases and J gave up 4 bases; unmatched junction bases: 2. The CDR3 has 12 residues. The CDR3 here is CAWTGGSDTQYF. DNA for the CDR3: TGTGCCTGGACAGGGGGATCAGATACGCAGTATTTT.

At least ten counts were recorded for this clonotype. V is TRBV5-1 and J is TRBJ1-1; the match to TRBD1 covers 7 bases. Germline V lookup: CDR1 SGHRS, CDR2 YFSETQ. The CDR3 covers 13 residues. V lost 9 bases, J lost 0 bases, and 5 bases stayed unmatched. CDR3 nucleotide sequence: TGCGCCACCCGGGACAGCATGAACACTGAAGCTTTCTTT. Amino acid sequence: CATRDSMNTEAFF.

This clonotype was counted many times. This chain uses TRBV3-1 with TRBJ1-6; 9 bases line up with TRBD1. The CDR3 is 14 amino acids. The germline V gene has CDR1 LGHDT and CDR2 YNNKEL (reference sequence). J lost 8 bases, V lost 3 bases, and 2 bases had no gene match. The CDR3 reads CASSQGQGDSPLHF. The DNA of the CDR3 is TGTGCCAGCAGCCAGGGACAGGGAGATTCACCCCTCCACTTT.